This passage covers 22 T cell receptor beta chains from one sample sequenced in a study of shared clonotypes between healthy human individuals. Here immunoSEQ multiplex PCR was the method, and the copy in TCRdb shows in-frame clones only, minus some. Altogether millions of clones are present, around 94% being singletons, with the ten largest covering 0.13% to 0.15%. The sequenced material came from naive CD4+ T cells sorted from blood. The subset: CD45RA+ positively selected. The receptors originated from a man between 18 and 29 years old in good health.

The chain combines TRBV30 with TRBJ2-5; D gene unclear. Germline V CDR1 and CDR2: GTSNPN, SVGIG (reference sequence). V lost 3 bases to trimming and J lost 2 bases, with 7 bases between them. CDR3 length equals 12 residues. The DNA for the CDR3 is TGTGCCTGGAGCGGCTATCAAGAGACCCAGTACTTC. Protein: CAWSGYQETQYF.

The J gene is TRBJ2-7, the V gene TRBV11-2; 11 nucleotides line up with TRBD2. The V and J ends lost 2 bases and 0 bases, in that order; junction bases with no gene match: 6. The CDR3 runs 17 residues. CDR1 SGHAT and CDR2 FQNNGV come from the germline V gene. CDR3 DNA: TGTGCCAGCAGCTTAACTAGCGGGAGCGCTAGCTCCTACGAGCAGTACTTC. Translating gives CASSLTSGSASSYEQYF.

CDR3 in DNA: TGTGCCAGCAGCTCCCCGGCCGTGATGACCCAGTACTTC. Amino acids: CASSSPAVMTQYF. The chain carries TRBV11-2 and TRBJ2-5; no firm D call. Germline loops: CDR1 SGHAT, CDR2 FQNNGV. This CDR3 region has 13 residues. V was shortened by 4 bases and J by 7 bases, with 13 bases between the two germline ends.

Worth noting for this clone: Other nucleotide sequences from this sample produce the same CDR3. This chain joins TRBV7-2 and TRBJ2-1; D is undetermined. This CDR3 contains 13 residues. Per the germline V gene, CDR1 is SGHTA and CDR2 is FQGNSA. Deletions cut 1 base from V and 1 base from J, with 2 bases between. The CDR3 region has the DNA TGTGCCAGCAGCTTAGGGTCCTACAATGAGCAGTTCTTC. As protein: CASSLGSYNEQFF.

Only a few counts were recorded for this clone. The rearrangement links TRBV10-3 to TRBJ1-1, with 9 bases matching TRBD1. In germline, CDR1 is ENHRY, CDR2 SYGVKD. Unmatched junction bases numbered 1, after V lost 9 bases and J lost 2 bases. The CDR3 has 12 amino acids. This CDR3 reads CAMGQGNTEAFF. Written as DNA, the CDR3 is TGTGCCATGGGACAGGGTAACACTGAAGCTTTCTTT.

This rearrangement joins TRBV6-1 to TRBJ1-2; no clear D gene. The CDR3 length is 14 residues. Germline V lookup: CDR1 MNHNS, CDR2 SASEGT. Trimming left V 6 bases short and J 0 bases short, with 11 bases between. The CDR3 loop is CASREDLTNYGYTF. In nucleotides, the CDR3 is TGTGCCAGCAGGGAGGATCTCACTAACTATGGCTACACCTTC.

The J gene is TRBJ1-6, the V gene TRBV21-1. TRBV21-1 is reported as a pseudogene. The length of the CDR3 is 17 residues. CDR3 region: CASSKALLGGDNSPLHF. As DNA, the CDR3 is TGTGCCAGCAGCAAAGCGCTTTTGGGGGGTGATAATTCACCCCTCCACTTT.

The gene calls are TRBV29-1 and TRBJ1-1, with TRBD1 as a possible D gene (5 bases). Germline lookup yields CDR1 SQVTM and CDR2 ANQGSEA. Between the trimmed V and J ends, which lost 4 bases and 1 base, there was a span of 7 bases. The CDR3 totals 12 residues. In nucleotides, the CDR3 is TGCAGCGTTGCAGGGTCGAACACTGAAGCTTTCTTT. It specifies CSVAGSNTEAFF.

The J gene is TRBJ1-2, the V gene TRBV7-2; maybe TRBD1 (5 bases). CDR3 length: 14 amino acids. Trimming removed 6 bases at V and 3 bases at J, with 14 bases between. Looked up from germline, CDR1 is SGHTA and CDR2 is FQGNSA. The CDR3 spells CASRPGVSDYGYTF. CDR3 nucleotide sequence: TGTGCCAGCAGGCCGGGGGTCTCAGACTATGGCTACACCTTC.

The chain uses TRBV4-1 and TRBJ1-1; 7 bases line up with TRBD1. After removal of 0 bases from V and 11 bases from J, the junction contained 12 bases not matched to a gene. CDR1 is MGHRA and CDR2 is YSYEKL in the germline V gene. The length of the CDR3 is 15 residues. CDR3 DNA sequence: TGCGCCAGCAGCCAAGAAGGGGGCGGTGCCCGATGGGCTTTCTTT. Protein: CASSQEGGGARWAFF.

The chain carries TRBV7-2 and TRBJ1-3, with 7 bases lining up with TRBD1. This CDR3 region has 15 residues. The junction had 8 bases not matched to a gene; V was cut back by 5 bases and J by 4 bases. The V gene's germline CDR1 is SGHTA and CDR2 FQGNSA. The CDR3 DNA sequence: TGTGCCAGCAGCACGAGACAGGGTTGGGGAAACACCATATATTTT. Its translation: CASSTRQGWGNTIYF.

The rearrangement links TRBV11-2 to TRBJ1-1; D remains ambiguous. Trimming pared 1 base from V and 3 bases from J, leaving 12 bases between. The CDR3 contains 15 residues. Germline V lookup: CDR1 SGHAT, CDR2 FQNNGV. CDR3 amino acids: CASSLVFRSDTEAFF. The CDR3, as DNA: TGTGCCAGCAGCTTAGTGTTCAGGTCGGACACTGAAGCTTTCTTT.

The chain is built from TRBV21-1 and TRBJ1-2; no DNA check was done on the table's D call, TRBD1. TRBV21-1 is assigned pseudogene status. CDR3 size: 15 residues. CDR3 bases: TGTGCCAGCAGCCCGGCGACAAGAATTAACTATGGCTACACCTTC. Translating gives CASSPATRINYGYTF.

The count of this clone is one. Here the CDR3 DNA reads TGTGCCAGCAGTCCGGGGACAGGGGGCGCGACCGGGGAGCTGTTTTTT. Translating it yields CASSPGTGGATGELFF. The chain employs TRBV2 and TRBJ2-2; 12 bases are a match to TRBD1. CDR3 size: 16 residues. V dropped 5 bases and J dropped 5; count of bases not matched to a gene: 6. CDR1 is SNHLY, CDR2 FYNNEI, per germline. Combining the CDR3 with reference TRBV2 and TRBJ2-2 gives the whole variable domain EPEVTQTPSHQVTQMGQEVILRCVPISNHLYFYWYRQILGQKVEFLVSFYNNEISEKSEIFDDQFSVERPDGSNFTLKIRSTKLEDSAMYFCASSPGTGGATGELFFGEGSRLTVL.

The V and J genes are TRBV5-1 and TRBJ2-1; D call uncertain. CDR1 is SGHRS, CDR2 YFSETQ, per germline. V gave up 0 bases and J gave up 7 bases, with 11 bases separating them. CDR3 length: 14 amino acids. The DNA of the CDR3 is TGCGCCAGCAGCTTGGCGACTTCTGGAAATGAGCAGTTCTTC. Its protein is CASSLATSGNEQFF.

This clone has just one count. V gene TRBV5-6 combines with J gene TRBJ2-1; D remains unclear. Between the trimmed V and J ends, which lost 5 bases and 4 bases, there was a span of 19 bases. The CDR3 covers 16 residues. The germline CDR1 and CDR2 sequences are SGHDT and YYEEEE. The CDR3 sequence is CASRKDGASVYNEQFF. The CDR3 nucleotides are TGTGCCAGCAGAAAGGACGGTGCTTCTGTTTACAATGAGCAGTTCTTC.

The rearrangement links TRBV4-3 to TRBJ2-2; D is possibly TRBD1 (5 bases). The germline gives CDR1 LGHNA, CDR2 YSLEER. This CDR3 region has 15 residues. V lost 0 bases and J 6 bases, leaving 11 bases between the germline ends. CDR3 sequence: CASSQEGAGPGELFF. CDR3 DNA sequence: TGCGCCAGCAGCCAAGAAGGGGCTGGACCCGGGGAGCTGTTTTTT.

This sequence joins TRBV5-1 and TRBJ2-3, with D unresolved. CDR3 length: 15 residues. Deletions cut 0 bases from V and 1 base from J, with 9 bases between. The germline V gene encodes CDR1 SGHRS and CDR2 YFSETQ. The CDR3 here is CASSLVWGGTDTQYF. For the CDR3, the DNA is TGCGCCAGCAGCTTGGTATGGGGTGGCACAGATACGCAGTATTTT.

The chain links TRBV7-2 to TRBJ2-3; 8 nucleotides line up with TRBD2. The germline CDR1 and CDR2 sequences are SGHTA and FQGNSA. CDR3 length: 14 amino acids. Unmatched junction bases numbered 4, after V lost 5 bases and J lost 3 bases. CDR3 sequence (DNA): TGTGCCAGCAGCCGAATAGCGGGAACAGATACGCAGTATTTT. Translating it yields CASSRIAGTDTQYF. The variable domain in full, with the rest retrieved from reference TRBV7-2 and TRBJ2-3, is GAGVSQSPSNKVTEKGKDVELRCDPISGHTALYWYRQSLGQGLEFLIYFQGNSAPDKSGLPSDRFSAERTGGSVSTLTIQRTQQEDSAVYLCASSRIAGTDTQYFGPGTRLTVL.

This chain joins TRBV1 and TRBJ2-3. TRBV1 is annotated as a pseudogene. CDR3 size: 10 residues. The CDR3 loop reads CTECTDTQYF. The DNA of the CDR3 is TGCACAGAATGCACAGATACGCAGTATTTT.

CDR3 amino acids: CASSSRSNTEAFF. The CDR3 bases are TGTGCCAGCAGTTCAAGATCGAACACTGAAGCTTTCTTT. The chain couples TRBV27 to TRBJ1-1; D not resolved. Germline CDR1 is MNHEY and CDR2 is SMNVEV (reference sequence). This CDR3 contains 13 residues. V lost 4 bases and J 1 base, leaving 7 bases between the germline ends.

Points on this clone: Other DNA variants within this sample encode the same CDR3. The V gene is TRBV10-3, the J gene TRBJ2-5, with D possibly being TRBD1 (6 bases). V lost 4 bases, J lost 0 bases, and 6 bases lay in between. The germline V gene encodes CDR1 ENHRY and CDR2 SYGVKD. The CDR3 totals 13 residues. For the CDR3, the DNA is TGTGCCATCAGTGGGACAGACCAAGAGACCCAGTACTTC. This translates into CAISGTDQETQYF.